Below are 16 T cell receptor beta chains sequenced from a single sample in a study of tissue T cells after allogeneic stem cell transplantation. The repertoire was sequenced with immunoSEQ multiplex PCR; TCRdb's copy has only in-frame clones and lacks some. The table records 25,000 to 30,000 clones, about 90% of them present only once. Sample: blood, taken before transplantation. All receptors derive from a male donor older than 55 who later had graft-versus-host disease after an allogeneic stem cell transplant.

The genes are TRBV11-3 and TRBJ1-2; tentative D call: TRBD1 (6 bases). The CDR3 sequence is 16 residues long. V was shortened by 1 base and J by 8 bases, with 20 bases between the two germline ends. CDR1 SGHNT and CDR2 YENEEA come from the germline V gene. Here the CDR3 reads CASSLVSNVYQGGYTF. CDR3 coding DNA: TGTGCCAGCAGCTTAGTGAGCAACGTCTACCAGGGGGGCTACACCTTC.

The chain uses TRBV7-2 and TRBJ2-2, with TRBD1 as a possible D gene (6 bases). Germline CDR1 reads SGHTA; CDR2 reads FQGNSA. V was shortened by 2 bases and J by 5 bases, with 12 bases between the two germline ends. The CDR3 contains 15 residues. CDR3 residues: CASSLTGPGTGELFF. DNA of the CDR3: TGTGCCAGCAGCTTAACAGGGCCGGGAACCGGGGAGCTGTTTTTT. Complete variable domain (other parts from reference TRBV7-2 and TRBJ2-2): GAGVSQSPSNKVTEKGKDVELRCDPISGHTALYWYRQSLGQGLEFLIYFQGNSAPDKSGLPSDRFSAERTGGSVSTLTIQRTQQEDSAVYLCASSLTGPGTGELFFGEGSRLTVL.

This clone was observed a single time. The CDR3 region has the DNA TGTGCCAGCAGCTCCAGAGCGGGAGAGGTCGAGACCCAGTACTTC. Protein: CASSSRAGEVETQYF. V gene TRBV7-2 combines with J gene TRBJ2-5; TRBD2 aligns across 8 bases. The CDR3 covers 15 residues. Per germline, CDR1 SGHTA and CDR2 FQGNSA. After removal of 4 bases from V and 5 bases from J, the junction contained 9 bases not matched to a gene.

This chain connects TRBV6-5 to TRBJ1-6; D not resolved. Germline loops: CDR1 MNHEY, CDR2 SVGAGI. CDR3 length: 12 amino acids. Trimming took off 6 bases at V and 7 bases at J, with 7 bases between the two ends. The CDR3 loop reads CASRDGNSPLHF. The DNA for the CDR3 is TGTGCCAGCAGAGACGGGAATTCACCCCTCCACTTT.

A single count supports this clone. The rearrangement links TRBV5-1 to TRBJ1-3; D remains unclear. V lost 6 bases and J lost 0, with 7 bases in between. Germline assignment: CDR1 SGHRS and CDR2 YFSETQ. The length of the CDR3 is 13 residues. The CDR3 protein is CASMVSSGNTIYF. In DNA, the CDR3 is TGCGCCAGCATGGTGAGCTCTGGAAACACCATATATTTT. Complete variable domain (other parts from reference TRBV5-1 and TRBJ1-3): KAGVTQTPRYLIKTRGQQVTLSCSPISGHRSVSWYQQTPGQGLQFLFEYFSETQRNKGNFPGRFSGRQFSNSRSEMNVSTLELGDSALYLCASMVSSGNTIYFGEGSWLTVV.

V and J are TRBV4-1 and TRBJ1-1; D uncertain. Deletions cut 2 bases from V and 1 base from J, with 20 bases between. The CDR3 sequence is 18 residues long. Germline assignment: CDR1 MGHRA and CDR2 YSYEKL. CDR3 region: CASSQPWGSDGSNTEAFF. CDR3 DNA sequence: TGCGCCAGCAGCCAACCGTGGGGATCGGACGGCTCGAACACTGAAGCTTTCTTT.

This clone was detected once. This chain joins TRBV29-1 and TRBJ1-1, with D possibly matching TRBD1 (5 bases). The CDR3 is 12 amino acids. Germline loops: CDR1 SQVTM, CDR2 ANQGSEA. Trimming pared 7 bases from V and 0 bases from J, leaving 9 bases between. The CDR3 loop reads CSGGRLNTEAFF. The CDR3 coding sequence is TGCAGCGGGGGCCGTTTGAACACTGAAGCTTTCTTT.

The chain links TRBV19 to TRBJ2-3; TRBD2 agrees at 9 bases. CDR1 and CDR2 (germline): LNHDA, SQIVND (reference sequence). V lost 4 bases to trimming and J lost 3 bases; unmatched junction nucleotides: 8. The CDR3 has 16 residues. This CDR3 reads CASSSIAGVSTDTQYF. The CDR3 nucleotides read TGTGCCAGTAGTAGTATAGCGGGGGTCTCGACAGATACGCAGTATTTT.

This chain links TRBV2 with TRBJ1-1, with unresolved D. The V gene lost 3 bases and the J gene lost 11 bases, with 10 bases spanning the gap. CDR1 is SNHLY and CDR2 is FYNNEI in the germline V gene. This CDR3 contains 11 residues. In DNA form, the CDR3 reads TGTGCCAGCAGTGACCTCTTACTCGCTTTCTTT. It codes for CASSDLLLAFF.

The chain recombines TRBV6-2 or TRBV6-3 with TRBJ2-4, with D perhaps TRBD2 (5 bases). The germline V gene encodes CDR1 MNHEY and CDR2 SVGEGT. V was shortened by 4 bases and J by 0 bases, with 10 bases between the two germline ends. The CDR3 spans 15 residues. DNA of the CDR3: TGTGCCAGCAGTTTACGGGGTACAGCCAAAAACATTCAGTACTTC. It is translated as CASSLRGTAKNIQYF.

The chain has TRBV7-9 and TRBJ2-7; perhaps TRBD2 as D (5 bases). The CDR3 length is 15 residues. The V and J ends lost 2 bases and 5 bases respectively, with 16 bases between them. Germline V CDR1 and CDR2: SEHNR, FQNEAQ (reference sequence). The CDR3 nucleotides are TGTGCCAGCAGCTTAACCGGGGAGTTGAGGAACGAGCAGTACTTC. Translated, it gives CASSLTGELRNEQYF. Together with reference TRBV7-9 and TRBJ2-7, the CDR3 gives the full variable domain: DTGVSQNPRHKITKRGQNVTFRCDPISEHNRLYWYRQTLGQGPEFLTYFQNEAQLEKSRLLSDRFSAERPKGSFSTLEIQRTEQGDSAMYLCASSLTGELRNEQYFGPGTRLTVT.

This sequence joins TRBV28 and TRBJ2-1; perhaps TRBD1 as D (6 bases). This CDR3 is built from 12 residues. Germline assignment: CDR1 MDHEN and CDR2 SYDVKM. Trimming removed 9 bases at V and 7 bases at J, with 13 bases between. The CDR3 loop is CASERGLNEQFF. As DNA, the CDR3 is TGTGCCAGTGAGAGGGGGTTGAATGAGCAGTTCTTC.

The CDR3 sequence is CASSLVGPGTHYEQYF. The CDR3 bases are TGTGCCAGCAGCTTAGTCGGCCCAGGGACCCACTACGAGCAGTACTTC. V and J are TRBV7-8 and TRBJ2-7, with D perhaps being TRBD1 or TRBD2 (5 bases each). V gave up 1 base and J gave up 3 bases, with 16 bases separating them. The germline CDR1 and CDR2 sequences are SGHVS and FQNEAQ. The CDR3 spans 16 residues.

The chain uses TRBV9 and TRBJ1-3; the match to TRBD1 covers 7 bases. The trim removed 3 bases at V and 3 bases at J, leaving 12 bases unmatched. The CDR3 loop spans 17 amino acids. Germline CDR1 and CDR2: SGDLS and YYNGEE. The CDR3 DNA reads TGTGCCAGCAGCGCCCGGGACAGTCCCTTTTTTGGAAACACCATATATTTT. Its protein product is CASSARDSPFFGNTIYF. The entire variable domain, with the rest obtained from reference TRBV9 and TRBJ1-3, is as follows: DSGVTQTPKHLITATGQRVTLRCSPRSGDLSVYWYQQSLDQGLQFLIQYYNGEERAKGNILERFSAQQFPDLHSELNLSSLELGDSALYFCASSARDSPFFGNTIYFGEGSWLTVV.

The chain combines TRBV5-4 with TRBJ1-2; D call uncertain. CDR1 and CDR2 (germline): SGHNT, YYREEE (reference sequence). V shed 0 bases and J shed 4 bases, with 4 bases lying between them. The length of the CDR3 is 12 residues. CDR3 residues: CASSLDIYGYTF. The DNA of the CDR3 is TGTGCCAGCAGCTTGGACATCTATGGCTACACCTTC.

The J gene is TRBJ2-3, the V gene TRBV24-1, with 8 bases that match TRBD2. Germline trimming cut 2 bases from V and 3 bases from J; bases unmatched to any gene: 6. CDR1 and CDR2 (germline): KGHDR, SFDVKD. CDR3 length equals 16 residues. CDR3 residues: CATSDSTGRATDTQYF. The DNA of the CDR3 is TGTGCCACCAGTGATTCCACCGGGAGGGCAACAGATACGCAGTATTTT.